The entry that follows covers one T cell receptor (beta chain) sequence. The antigen is not known. The entry originates in a study of T cells expressing NK-cell markers. As for the study in general: Sorted CD3+CD56+NKG2C+, CD3+CD56+NKG2C- and CD3+CD56-NKG2C+ T-cell subsets were beta-chain profiled.

Beta-chain TCR cDNA was generated via 5'RACE template switching with UMIs. TCRdb re-called the 5' RACE reads and gives one entry per CDR3 protein, without DNA. In total, the table holds over 200,000 distinct CDR3 sequences. General study points: Clones of NKG2C+ T cells that had expanded were of unclear HCMV specificity. Among several donors, these clonotypes also ranked first in the CD3+CD56-NKG2C+ fraction.

Sequencing was performed on blood T cells: a sorted CD56 or NKG2C T cell subset, CD4+ or CD8+ T cells, or bulk PBMC T cells (not recorded which). The sequence derives from a man younger than 35 in good health.

CDR3 in amino acids: CASSFWQGVSSETQYF. The chain joins TRBV5-5 to TRBJ2-5; TCRdb calls TRBD1, which cannot be checked without DNA. The CDR3 has 16 amino acids. The V gene's germline CDR1 is SGHKS and CDR2 YYEKEE (reference sequence).